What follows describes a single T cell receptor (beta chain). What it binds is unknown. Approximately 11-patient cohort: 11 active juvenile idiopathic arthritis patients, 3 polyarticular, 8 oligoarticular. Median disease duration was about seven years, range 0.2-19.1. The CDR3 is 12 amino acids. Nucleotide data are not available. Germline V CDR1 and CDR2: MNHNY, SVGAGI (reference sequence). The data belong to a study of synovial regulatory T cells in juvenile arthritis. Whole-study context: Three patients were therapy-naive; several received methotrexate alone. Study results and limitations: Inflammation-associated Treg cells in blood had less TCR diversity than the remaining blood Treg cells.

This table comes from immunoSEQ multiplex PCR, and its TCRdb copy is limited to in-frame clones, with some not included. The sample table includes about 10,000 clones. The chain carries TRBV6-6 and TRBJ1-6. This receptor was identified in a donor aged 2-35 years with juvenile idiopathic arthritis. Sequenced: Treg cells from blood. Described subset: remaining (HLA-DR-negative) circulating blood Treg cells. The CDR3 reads CASSLRTSPLHF.